The clone carrying this T cell receptor (beta chain) was detected only a few times. Its specificity is unknown. This record comes from a study of beta chain features in type 1 diabetes. cDNA synthesis used the whole RNA isolate, giving expressed TCRB sequences. This table comes from immunoSEQ multiplex PCR, and its TCRdb copy is limited to in-frame clones, with some not included. The top ten clones hold roughly 0.7% of a sample with about 160,000 clones, roughly 9% of them seen once. V was shortened by 6 bases and J by 5 bases, with 8 bases between the two germline ends. Germline loops: CDR1 MNHNY, CDR2 SVGAGI (reference sequence). The CDR3 loop spans 12 amino acids. Findings and caveats of the study: Among all four CD4+ subsets, Type 1 diabetes patients had TCRB CDR3s that were moderately but significantly shorter.

Sequenced input: central memory CD4+ T cells from blood. The TCR sequence derives from a woman in her twenties or thirties with type 1 diabetes. The V gene is TRBV6-6, the J gene TRBJ2-1; tentative D call: TRBD2 (5 bases). The CDR3 region has the DNA TGTGCCAGCAGCCGGGATGACAATGAGCAGTTCTTC. This sequence encodes CASSRDDNEQFF.